Sequencing of this TCR beta chain was carried out in a study of T-cell memory formation after mild COVID-19. Study-level background: Each donor largely had its own TCR clusters. General observations from the study: There were some responding clones in pre-infection memory, which suggested that cross-reactive memory had joined. Clones that got smaller from day 15 to 85 had even CD4/CD8, while clones growing later tipped toward CD4+.

This clonotype was picked up a small number of times. Its cognate antigen is unknown. J was trimmed by 2 bases and V by 4 bases; bases with no gene match: 7. CDR3 size: 16 residues. CDR1 is SGHRS and CDR2 is YFSETQ in the germline V gene. TCR alpha and TCR beta cDNA libraries carrying sample barcodes and UMIs were produced by 5'RACE using constant-segment primers. Each CDR3 protein is one row after TCRdb ran MiXCR on the 5' RACE reads. The sample carries about 470,000 distinct CDR3 sequences, roughly 18% recorded once. Sequencing was done on a sample of PBMCs or a T cell subset sorted from them (not recorded which). This sequence was found in an adult woman who had mild COVID-19 (a few samples of this study predate the infection). Cell type and time point are not known. The chain uses TRBV5-1 and TRBJ2-1; 9 nucleotides line up with TRBD2. This CDR3 is CASSISGRNPYNEQFF. The CDR3 DNA follows: TGCGCCAGCAGCATTAGCGGGAGAAACCCCTACAATGAGCAGTTCTTC.